This TCR beta chain was captured in a study of naive and memory T cell subsets. Study results and limitations: Potentially, T cell activation and differentiation skew this RNA-based measurement.

TCR cDNA received a 3' ligated oligonucleotide that carried a UMI. Adult healthy volunteers gave 2.5 ml peripheral blood for whole-blood RNA. Looked up from germline, CDR1 is KGHSH and CDR2 is LQKENI. The CDR3 is 12 residues long. Trimming cost V 3 bases and J 9 bases, with 9 bases left between them. As regards this clonotype: Its antigen remains unknown.

Four PCR rounds used nested alpha and beta constant region primers plus the SP2 primer. Reverse transcription of blood and skin TCR RNA was primed at alpha and beta constant regions. One entry per CDR3 protein results from TCRdb running MiXCR on the 5' RACE reads. The sample records 55,000 to 65,000 distinct CDR3 sequences, under 10% being singletons. The sequence was obtained from a female donor in good health. The chain joins TRBV18 to TRBJ2-1, with D possibly TRBD1 on 6 matching bases. DNA for the CDR3: TGTGCCAGCTCACCGACAGGAGGTGAGCAGTTCTTC. Residues: CASSPTGGEQFF. The variable domain in full, completed from reference TRBV18 and TRBJ2-1, reads NAGVMQNPRHLVRRRGQEARLRCSPMKGHSHVYWYRQLPEEGLKFMVYLQKENIIDESGMPKERFSAEFPKEGPSILRIQQVVRGDSAAYFCASSPTGGEQFFGPGTRLTVL.